This TCR beta chain was retrieved from a study of blood T cell repertoires in COVID-19 (TCRdb year 2020). Regarding the complete study: The collaborator samples originated in the United States, Italy and Spain and spanned the acute and convalescent phases of COVID-19. The material from the prospective study consisted of cDNA or gDNA derived from T cells, B-cell-depleted T cells, or PBMCs. The dataset comprised deeply sampled blood TCRbeta repertoires from subjects exposed to, actively infected with, or recovered from COVID-19. The repertoires were released in a freely available public database intended as a resource for research on the immune response to SARS-CoV-2. The samples were drawn from the first 160 participants of the ongoing ImmuneRACE study and from 1,254 subjects provided by 6 global collaborators. Nearly every sample came with metadata listing a de-identified subject ID, COVID-19 status, age in years and sex. Where available, HLA class I and class II types were taken from metadata supplied by the sample provider and were not determined by assay-based typing.

From its cysteine to its phenylalanine, the CDR3 spans 15 amino acids. Kept here is only the CDR3 DNA, which spans 45 bases and is read in frame from base 1. The junction shows trimming of 4 bases on V and 2 bases on J, plus 13 bases between the germline ends. Taken from the germline V gene, the CDR1 and CDR2 loops are MNHEY and SVGAGI. Notes on this clone: What antigen it recognizes has not been identified. Within one base of it there is no much larger clone, and no base qualities were kept.

The immunoSEQ Assay, a bias-controlled multiplex PCR, was used to amplify TCRbeta CDR3 regions from genomic DNA. The source study handled its data this way. Nucleated cell counts per sample were estimated from amplification of reference gene primers within the assay. To quantify the absolute abundance of each unique TCRbeta CDR3 rearrangement, sequence reads were collapsed and filtered. For each sample, productive Simpson clonality was calculated by taking the square root of Simpson's diversity index across productive rearrangements. Sourced from immuneACCESS, this table was stored by TCRdb with only in-frame sequences that have V and J called. A share of the clones is absent; for the studies checked, an unresolved V gene accounts for under half, and the remainder has no known explanation. V and J calls and clone size are copied from that table; D and trimming were computed from the DNA. The sample includes some 290,000 clones, with about 90% observed a single time. Almost 9.5% of the sample rests with the top ten.

Participants in the prospective study were aged roughly 18 to 89 years, lived in 20 to 30 United States geographic areas, and enrolled through a virtual design. In the prospective study, participants were assigned to cohorts based on the clinical history participants reported in a screening survey and a study questionnaire. Recovered participants in ImmuneRACE Cohort 3 were defined as having two consecutive negative NP/OP PCR tests, clearance from a healthcare professional, or resolution of symptoms. In the prospective study, mobile phlebotomists collected whole blood, serum and a nasopharyngeal or oropharyngeal swab from each participant. Participants in the prospective study had the option to provide additional blood draws and questionnaires over an approximately 2-month period. Prospective study blood samples were shipped either frozen or at room temperature before DNA extraction. Study-level results and caveats: How much clinical and demographic metadata was included differed by source and by participant, and the metadata was provided uncurated.

The chain links TRBV6-5 with TRBJ2-3; TRBD2 could be the D gene, as 5 bases match. This sequence originates from a woman aged 25-40 years who had recovered from COVID-19. Source material: PBMCs or T cells enriched from blood (not recorded which). The CDR3 loop reads CASSFGADLTDTQYF. Read as DNA, the sequence is TGTGCCAGCAGTTTCGGAGCGGACCTCACAGATACGCAGTATTTT.